Sequencing of this T cell receptor (beta chain) was carried out in a study of T cells in localized non-small cell lung cancer. General study points: Adjacent lung tissue had a median about 60 of the top 100 clones found in the tumor. Because sequencing included only one region (of the tumor), heterogeneity remains possible. In the blood, greater T cell density corresponded to longer overall survival. There was higher T cell clonality in uninvolved adjacent lung than in tumor, and it was highest there.

Concerning this clone itself: Its specificity is not known.

CDR1 and CDR2 from the germline V gene are MDHEN and SYDVKM. The CDR3 is 14 amino acids. Trimming took 4 bases from V and 1 from J, leaving 8 bases between them. Sequenced by immunoSEQ multiplex PCR; TCRdb stores in-frame clones only, minus some. The sample yields tens of thousands of clones, over 80% seen once. This receptor was taken from a female donor over 55 with stage I lung adenocarcinoma. This chain links TRBV28 with TRBJ1-5, with D unresolved. Sequencing used peripheral blood, obtained before any cancer treatment. The CDR3 loop is CASSSGGSNQPQHF. The DNA for the CDR3 is TGTGCCAGCAGTTCAGGAGGCAGCAATCAGCCCCAGCATTTT.